The subject of this entry is one T cell receptor (beta chain). This sample was included in a study of chemoradiotherapy in HPV16-positive cancers. Germline V gene data show CDR1 as SNHLY and CDR2 as FYNNEI. This CDR3 spans 12 amino acids. Trimming took 10 bases from V and 0 from J, leaving 7 bases between them. The repertoire was sequenced with immunoSEQ multiplex PCR; TCRdb's copy has only in-frame clones and lacks some. The sample contains roughly 10,000 clones, 74% of which appear only once. The sequence derives from a human donor with HPV-associated anogenital cancer. Specimen collection occurred from a patient who underwent chemoradiotherapy. The chain combines TRBV2 with TRBJ1-5, with a weak D call TRBD1 (6 bases). This CDR3 reads CAKGGSNQPQHF. In nucleotides, the CDR3 is TGTGCCAAAGGGGGTAGCAATCAGCCCCAGCATTTT.